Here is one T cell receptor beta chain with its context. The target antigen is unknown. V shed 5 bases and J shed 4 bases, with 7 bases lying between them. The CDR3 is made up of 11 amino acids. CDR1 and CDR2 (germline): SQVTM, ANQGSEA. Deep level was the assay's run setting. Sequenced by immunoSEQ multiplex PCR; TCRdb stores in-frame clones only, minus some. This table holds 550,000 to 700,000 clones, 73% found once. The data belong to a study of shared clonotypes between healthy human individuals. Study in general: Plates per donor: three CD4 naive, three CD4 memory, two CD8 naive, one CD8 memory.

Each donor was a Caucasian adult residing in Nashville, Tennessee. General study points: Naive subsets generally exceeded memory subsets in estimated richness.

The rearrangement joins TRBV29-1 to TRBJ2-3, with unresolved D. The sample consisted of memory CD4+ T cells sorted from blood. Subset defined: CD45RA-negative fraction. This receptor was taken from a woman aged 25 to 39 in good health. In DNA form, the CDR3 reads TGCAGCGTTTTTAGTTCAGATACGCAGTATTTT. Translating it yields CSVFSSDTQYF.